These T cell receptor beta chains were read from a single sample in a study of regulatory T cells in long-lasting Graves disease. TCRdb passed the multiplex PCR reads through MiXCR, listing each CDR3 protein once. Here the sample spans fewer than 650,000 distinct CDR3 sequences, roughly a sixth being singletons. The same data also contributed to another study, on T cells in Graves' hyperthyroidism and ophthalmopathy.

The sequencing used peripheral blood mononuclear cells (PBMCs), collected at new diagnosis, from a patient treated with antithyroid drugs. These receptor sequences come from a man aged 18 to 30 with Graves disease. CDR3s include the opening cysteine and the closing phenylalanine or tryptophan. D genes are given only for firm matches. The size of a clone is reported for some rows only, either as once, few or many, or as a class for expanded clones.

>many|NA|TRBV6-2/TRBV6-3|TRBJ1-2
CASSYSMAGDGYTF
TGTGCCAGCAGTTACTCGATGGCAGGGGATGGCTACACCTTC
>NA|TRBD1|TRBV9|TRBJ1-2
CASSVGDRVYGYTF
TGTGCCAGCAGCGTAGGTGACAGGGTTTATGGCTACACCTTC
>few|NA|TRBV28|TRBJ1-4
CASSFAYTTNEKLFF
TGTGCCAGCAGTTTTGCGTATACAACTAATGAAAAACTGTTTTTT
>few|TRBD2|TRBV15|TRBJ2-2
CATSRGVRTSGTWGNTGELFF
TGTGCCACCAGCAGAGGGGTTCGGACTAGCGGGACCTGGGGGAACACCGGGGAGCTGTTTTTT
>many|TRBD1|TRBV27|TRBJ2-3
CASSVSTGEDTQYF
TGTGCCAGCAGTGTATCGACAGGGGAAGATACGCAGTATTTT
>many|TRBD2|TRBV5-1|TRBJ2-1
CASSTGLAGGLNEQFF
TGCGCCAGCAGCACGGGACTAGCGGGAGGGCTCAATGAGCAGTTCTTC
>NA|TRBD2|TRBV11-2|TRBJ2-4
CASSLVTAGGIVLAKNIQYF
TGTGCCAGCAGCTTAGTCACAGCGGGAGGGATCGTGCTAGCCAAAAACATTCAGTACTTC
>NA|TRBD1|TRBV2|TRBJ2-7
CASSGQGNYKQYF
TGTGCCAGCAGCGGACAGGGTAACTACAAGCAGTACTTC
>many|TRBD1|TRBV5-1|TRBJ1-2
CASSLGQGHGYTF
TGCGCCAGCAGCTTGGGACAGGGGCATGGCTACACCTTC
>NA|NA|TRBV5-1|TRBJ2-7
CASSLARDGIAREQYF
TGCGCCAGCAGCTTGGCGAGGGACGGGATTGCGCGAGAGCAGTACTTC